The 7 T cell receptor beta chains reported below all come from one sample, sequenced in a study of T cells after yellow fever vaccination. TCRdb independently ran MiXCR on the 5' RACE reads; one entry per CDR3 protein. The profile shows under 550,000 distinct CDR3 sequences, 20% to 25% of them singletons. The sample consisted of PBMCs, taken roughly 20 days after the first yellow fever vaccination. These receptors came from a man aged 18 to 30 who received the YFV17D yellow fever vaccine.

The chain links TRBV6-1 to TRBJ1-1; a weak D match, TRBD1 (6 bases). V lost 7 bases to trimming and J lost 2 bases, with 17 bases between them. The germline CDR1 and CDR2 sequences are MNHNS and SASEGT. The CDR3 is made up of 15 amino acids. CDR3 sequence reads: CASTSLGGDNTEAFF. DNA for the CDR3: TGTGCCAGCACCAGCCTAGGGGGGGATAACACTGAAGCTTTCTTT.

In this sample, this clonotype turned up many times. The rearrangement joins TRBV5-1 to TRBJ2-3, with TRBD1 matching 8 bases. After removal of 4 bases from V and 6 bases from J, the junction contained 4 bases not matched to a gene. The CDR3 has 13 amino acids. Germline V lookup: CDR1 SGHRS, CDR2 YFSETQ. The CDR3 DNA follows: TGCGCCAGCAGCCAGACAGGGGACGATACGCAGTATTTT. Protein sequence: CASSQTGDDTQYF.

The chain employs TRBV18 and TRBJ2-3; TRBD1 aligns across 11 bases. This CDR3 is 17 amino acids long. The junction had 8 bases not matched to a gene; V was cut back by 6 bases and J by 0 bases. CDR1 KGHSH and CDR2 LQKENI come from the germline V gene. The CDR3 spells CASSRGQGASSTDTQYF. CDR3 sequence (DNA): TGTGCCAGCTCTAGAGGACAGGGGGCATCAAGCACAGATACGCAGTATTTT.

In its sample, this clonotype was seen a few times. The chain recombines TRBV20-1 with TRBJ2-5, with a possible D match to TRBD1 (6 bases). Trimming removed 2 bases at V and 7 bases at J, with 14 bases between. The CDR3 contains 13 residues. CDR1 DFQATT and CDR2 SNEGSKA come from the germline V gene (reference sequence). DNA for the CDR3: TGCAGTGCTAGACCCGCTGGGGGCAGGACCCAGTACTTC. It specifies CSARPAGGRTQYF.

V gene TRBV20-1 combines with J gene TRBJ1-1; D is perhaps TRBD1 (5 bases). This CDR3 has 13 residues. V lost 6 bases to trimming and J lost 4 bases, with 15 bases between them. CDR1 and CDR2 from the germline V gene are DFQATT and SNEGSKA (reference sequence). CDR3 residues: CSAQPPGTTEAFF. The DNA of the CDR3 is TGCAGTGCCCAACCCCCAGGGACCACTGAAGCTTTCTTT.

The chain links TRBV20-1 to TRBJ1-4; possibly TRBD1 for D (5 bases). The CDR3 is made up of 15 amino acids. Looked up from germline, CDR1 is DFQATT and CDR2 is SNEGSKA (reference sequence). Trimming shortened V by 3 bases and J by 5 bases, and 16 bases separated the two germline ends. The CDR3 DNA is TGCAGTGCTAGTTACCCTCACCGGGGGAATGAAAAACTGTTTTTT. Translated, it gives CSASYPHRGNEKLFF.

This clonotype was seen more than once but under ten times. The chain is built from TRBV6-5 and TRBJ2-3, with 7 bases matching TRBD2. Germline V lookup: CDR1 MNHEY, CDR2 SVGAGI. The trim removed 3 bases at V and 5 bases at J, leaving 5 bases unmatched. The CDR3 is 14 amino acids. The CDR3 is CASSYGGGRDTQYF. Here the CDR3 DNA reads TGTGCCAGCAGTTATGGGGGGGGGAGAGATACGCAGTATTTT.